This entry describes one T cell receptor beta chain. What it recognizes is unknown. This sample was taken from a study of radiotherapy plus CTLA-4 blockade in lung cancer. The CDR3 totals 13 residues. The germline V gene encodes CDR1 MNHNY and CDR2 SVGAGI (reference sequence). V gave up 6 bases and J gave up 3 bases, with 12 bases separating them. General study findings and limits: An expansion of tumor-derived TCR clones occurred in blood after radiotherapy plus ipilimumab.

The protocol was immunoSEQ multiplex PCR, while the TCRdb copy is restricted to in-frame clones and leaves out a portion. The data show 50,000 to 65,000 clones, around four fifths seen once. Those patients who had chemo-refractory metastatic non-small-cell lung cancer were given focal radiation along with CTLA-4 blockade through ipilimumab. The chain uses TRBV6-6 and TRBJ2-7, with TRBD1 as a possible D gene (6 bases). The clonotype originates from a human donor with non-small cell lung cancer who had a partial response to radiotherapy plus ipilimumab. Here the sequenced sample was peripheral blood, taken from a patient treated with radiotherapy plus ipilimumab. The DNA for the CDR3 is TGTGCCAGCAGAATCAGACAGGTCTACGAGCAGTACTTC. It specifies CASRIRQVYEQYF.